This T cell receptor beta chain was obtained from a study of spatial heterogeneity in lung cancer. Study-level background: The library had UMIs, and each TCR and UMI pair averaged more than ten raw reads. Broader study findings: Follow-up blood showed ubiquitous expanded tumor TCRs less than blood at resection did.

V shed 7 bases and J 10 bases; nucleotides not matched to a gene: 5. Germline-derived CDR1 and CDR2 are DFQATT and SNEGSKA (reference sequence). This CDR3 region has 10 residues. This clonotype has at least ten counts. The antigen is undetermined. Noted time point: sample taken at primary tumor resection. Unsorted whole RNA from tumor, nontumor lung or frozen PBMC underwent sequencing. The donor population consisted of under 75 patients with untreated, early-stage non-small cell lung cancer. The library protocol tagged each TCR cDNA with a unique molecular identifier. TCRdb passed the 5' RACE reads through MiXCR, listing each CDR3 protein once. The repertoire holds 36,000 or so distinct CDR3 sequences, with roughly 5% as singletons.

V is TRBV20-1 and J is TRBJ2-7; 9 bases match TRBD1. The clonotype comes from a female donor with early-stage non-small cell lung cancer. Sample: PBMCs, taken at surgery. The CDR3 DNA is TGCAGTGTTGGGGGACAGGGCCAGTACTTC. Protein sequence: CSVGGQGQYF.